The 24 T cell receptor beta chains below all came from one sample that was sequenced in a study of T cell responses to AZD1222 COVID-19 vaccine. The repertoire was sequenced with immunoSEQ multiplex PCR; TCRdb's copy has only in-frame clones and lacks some. This table has 150,000 to 200,000 clones, 85% to 90% appearing once. The source material was peripheral blood, sampled on day 0 of MenACWY control vaccination. All receptors come from an adult in good health.

V usage is TRBV7-9 and J usage is TRBJ2-3; D gene uncertain. This CDR3 is built from 14 residues. The germline V gene encodes CDR1 SEHNR and CDR2 FQNEAQ (reference sequence). V was trimmed by 4 bases and J by 5 bases, leaving 13 bases between them. The CDR3 nucleotides read TGTGCCAGCAGCTCTCCGCCCCTAGGAGATACGCAGTATTTT. Translating it yields CASSSPPLGDTQYF. Full variable domain (outside the CDR3, taken from reference TRBV7-9 and TRBJ2-3): DTGVSQNPRHKITKRGQNVTFRCDPISEHNRLYWYRQTLGQGPEFLTYFQNEAQLEKSRLLSDRFSAERPKGSFSTLEIQRTEQGDSAMYLCASSSPPLGDTQYFGPGTRLTVL.

The chain's CDR3 is CASSQVPSLESSYEQYF. The CDR3 coding sequence is TGTGCCAGCAGCCAAGTTCCTAGTTTAGAAAGCTCCTACGAGCAGTACTTC. The chain employs TRBV4-2 and TRBJ2-7; D is uncertain. CDR1 LGHNA and CDR2 YNFKEQ come from the germline V gene. V lost 1 base and J lost 0, with 16 bases in between. The CDR3 runs 17 residues.

The V and J genes are TRBV4-2 and TRBJ2-5, with 13 nucleotides matching TRBD2. Trimming at V came to 1 base and at J to 5 bases, leaving 1 base not matched to a gene. CDR1 and CDR2 (germline): LGHNA, YNFKEQ. The CDR3 is 15 residues long. The CDR3 DNA follows: TGTGCCAGCAGCCAAGGGGGACTAGCGGGGGAGACCCAGTACTTC. Protein product: CASSQGGLAGETQYF.

The CDR3, as DNA: TGCGCCAGCAGCCCCGTCCTGAGGGGGAACACTGAAGCTTTCTTT. Translated, it gives CASSPVLRGNTEAFF. The chain uses TRBV5-1 and TRBJ1-1, with D possibly TRBD1 on 5 matching bases. The germline gives CDR1 SGHRS, CDR2 YFSETQ. CDR3 size: 15 residues. Trimming took 4 bases from V and 1 from J, leaving 14 bases between them. Complete variable domain (other parts from reference TRBV5-1 and TRBJ1-1): KAGVTQTPRYLIKTRGQQVTLSCSPISGHRSVSWYQQTPGQGLQFLFEYFSETQRNKGNFPGRFSGRQFSNSRSEMNVSTLELGDSALYLCASSPVLRGNTEAFFGQGTRLTVV.

About this clone itself: A junction end diverges from the germline sequence, so it may reflect a read error. The V and J genes are TRBV7-6 and TRBJ2-3; TRBD1 matches at 8 bases. Germline CDR1 reads SGHVS; CDR2 reads FNYEAQ. This CDR3 contains 15 residues. This CDR3 is CASSPGPGGSDTQYF. The CDR3 bases are TGTGCTAGCAGCCCAGGACCAGGGGGCTCAGATACGCAGTATTTT.

The chain has TRBV6-5 and TRBJ1-1; the D gene is possibly TRBD1 (5 bases). There are 14 residues in the CDR3. Trimming shortened V by 6 bases and J by 5 bases, and 16 bases separated the two germline ends. Germline V gene lookup returns CDR1 MNHEY and CDR2 SVGAGI. The CDR3 DNA is TGTGCCAGCAGCACCCTACAGGCAGGGACTGAAGCTTTCTTT. This sequence encodes CASSTLQAGTEAFF.

In its sample, this clone was seen once. The chain carries TRBV30 and TRBJ2-1; 10 bases match TRBD2. After removal of 4 bases from V and 12 bases from J, the junction contained 15 bases not matched to a gene. The CDR3 has 15 residues. Germline CDR1 reads GTSNPN; CDR2 reads SVGIG (reference sequence). The CDR3 loop reads CAWIPGLARLRGQFF. The CDR3 DNA follows: TGTGCCTGGATACCGGGACTAGCGCGACTGAGGGGGCAGTTCTTC.

V is TRBV2 and J is TRBJ2-3; 10 bases match TRBD1. The CDR3 is 13 residues long. V lost 11 bases to trimming and J lost 4 bases; unmatched junction nucleotides: 6. Germline CDR1 reads SNHLY; CDR2 reads FYNNEI. CDR3 residues: CAGRQGAPDTQYF. The CDR3 DNA follows: TGTGCCGGACGACAGGGGGCCCCAGATACGCAGTATTTT.

The V and J genes are TRBV6-2 or TRBV6-3 and TRBJ1-3, with D possibly being TRBD1 (5 bases). The V gene lost 5 bases and the J gene lost 0 bases, with 11 bases spanning the gap. Germline V lookup: CDR1 MNHEY, CDR2 SVGEGT. This CDR3 spans 15 amino acids. CDR3 nucleotide sequence: TGTGCCAGCAGTAAGGACACCTCCTCTGGAAACACCATATATTTT. It is translated as CASSKDTSSGNTIYF.

This clone was picked up a small number of times. The genes are TRBV7-2 and TRBJ2-7; 8 bases line up with TRBD2. The CDR3 is 15 amino acids. V was clipped by 4 bases and J by 0 bases; unmatched bases: 5. Germline assignment: CDR1 SGHTA and CDR2 FQGNSA. The CDR3 bases are TGTGCCAGCAGCTGGGGACTAGGTTACTCCTACGAGCAGTACTTC. This sequence encodes CASSWGLGYSYEQYF.

The chain combines TRBV2 with TRBJ2-2; TRBD2 matches at 9 bases. This CDR3 contains 20 residues. In germline, CDR1 is SNHLY, CDR2 FYNNEI. V was pared by 6 bases and J by 0 bases, with 17 bases of the junction left unmatched. CDR3 bases: TGTGCCAGCAGCTGGGGTTTAGGACAGCTAGCGGGAACGAACACCGGGGAGCTGTTTTTT. Its translation: CASSWGLGQLAGTNTGELFF. The entire variable domain, with the rest obtained from reference TRBV2 and TRBJ2-2, is as follows: EPEVTQTPSHQVTQMGQEVILRCVPISNHLYFYWYRQILGQKVEFLVSFYNNEISEKSEIFDDQFSVERPDGSNFTLKIRSTKLEDSAMYFCASSWGLGQLAGTNTGELFFGEGSRLTVL.

The chain joins TRBV28 to TRBJ1-4, with D perhaps matching TRBD1 (6 bases). The CDR3 is 16 amino acids. The germline CDR1 and CDR2 sequences are MDHEN and SYDVKM. V was cut by 2 bases and J by 8 bases, with 18 bases left in between. The CDR3 reads CASSLVGGAEGEKLFF. CDR3 coding DNA: TGTGCCAGCAGTTTAGTGGGGGGGGCAGAGGGAGAAAAACTGTTTTTT.

This clone was found a few times. The rearrangement joins TRBV6-4 to TRBJ2-2; a possible D gene is TRBD2 (6 bases). The germline V and J ends were trimmed by 3 bases and 6 bases, with 11 bases remaining between them. Germline assignment: CDR1 MRHNA and CDR2 SNTAGT. The CDR3 totals 14 residues. The CDR3 region has the DNA TGTGCCAGCAGTGAACCCGGAGGGTCCGGGGAGCTGTTTTTT. This gives the protein CASSEPGGSGELFF.

The V and J genes are TRBV14 and TRBJ2-7, with 12 bases fitting TRBD2. CDR3 length: 17 residues. V shed 4 bases, J shed 9 bases, and the junction held 16 bases outside the gene matches. The germline gives CDR1 SGHDN, CDR2 FVKESK. CDR3 region: CASSPEGLAGPSQGQYF. The CDR3 nucleotides read TGTGCCAGCAGCCCGGAGGGACTAGCGGGCCCCTCCCAGGGGCAGTACTTC.

J is TRBJ2-1 and V is TRBV6-5; TRBD2 aligns across 9 bases. V was clipped by 5 bases and J by 2 bases; unmatched bases: 1. This CDR3 region has 14 residues. Per germline, CDR1 MNHEY and CDR2 SVGAGI. The CDR3 nucleotides read TGTGCCAGCAGTATAGCGGGAGCCTACAATGAGCAGTTCTTC. It codes for CASSIAGAYNEQFF.

The chain combines TRBV7-9 with TRBJ1-5; no clear D. This CDR3 region has 13 residues. CDR1 is SEHNR, CDR2 FQNEAQ, per germline (reference sequence). Trimming shortened V by 3 bases and J by 0 bases, and 3 bases separated the two germline ends. The CDR3 loop is CASSFNSNQPQHF. CDR3 sequence (DNA): TGTGCCAGCAGCTTCAATAGCAATCAGCCCCAGCATTTT.

This chain connects TRBV6-5 to TRBJ2-1, with D maybe TRBD2 (6 bases). Germline V lookup: CDR1 MNHEY, CDR2 SVGAGI. This CDR3 has 16 residues. V lost 2 bases, J lost 3 bases, and 14 bases lay in between. CDR3 in amino acids: CASSYGPGEVYNEQFF. In DNA form, the CDR3 reads TGTGCCAGCAGTTACGGTCCGGGGGAGGTCTACAATGAGCAGTTCTTC.

The V and J genes are TRBV2 and TRBJ2-7; 8 positions agree with TRBD1. With 5 bases clipped from V and 2 bases from J, the junction kept 11 bases outside the gene matches. The CDR3 has 16 amino acids. The germline V gene encodes CDR1 SNHLY and CDR2 FYNNEI. The CDR3 region is CASSSPGQGDPYEQYF. CDR3 coding DNA: TGTGCCAGCAGTTCACCAGGACAGGGAGATCCCTACGAGCAGTACTTC.

This chain joins TRBV7-9 and TRBJ2-7; 12 positions agree with TRBD2. V trimming: 4 bases; J trimming: 7 bases; junction bases outside the gene matches: 5. Germline V gene data show CDR1 as SEHNR and CDR2 as FQNEAQ (reference sequence). This CDR3 comprises 14 residues. CDR3 sequence reads: CASSSGLAGPEQYF. CDR3 DNA sequence: TGTGCCAGCAGCTCCGGACTAGCGGGGCCGGAGCAGTACTTC.

The V gene is TRBV27, the J gene TRBJ2-7; 9 bases map to TRBD2. Germline V CDR1 and CDR2: MNHEY, SMNVEV (reference sequence). V shed 6 bases, J shed 1 base, and the junction held 7 bases outside the gene matches. The CDR3 runs 15 residues. The CDR3 sequence: CASRAAGGASYEQYF. The CDR3 DNA is TGTGCCAGCAGGGCAGCGGGGGGAGCATCCTACGAGCAGTACTTC.

The V and J genes are TRBV6-5 and TRBJ1-4; D uncertain. This CDR3 contains 14 residues. Germline values: CDR1 MNHEY, CDR2 SVGAGI. Trimming took off 5 bases at V and 4 bases at J, with 11 bases between the two ends. The CDR3 nucleotides read TGTGCCAGCAGTCTTAGCATGAGTAATGAAAAACTGTTTTTT. Protein: CASSLSMSNEKLFF.

The V and J genes are TRBV28 and TRBJ1-4; 7 bases line up with TRBD1. This CDR3 is 14 amino acids long. V dropped 6 bases and J dropped 5; count of bases not matched to a gene: 6. CDR1 MDHEN and CDR2 SYDVKM come from the germline V gene. This chain's CDR3 is CASRLQGGNEKLFF. In DNA form, the CDR3 reads TGTGCCAGCAGACTCCAGGGGGGAAATGAAAAACTGTTTTTT.

V and J are TRBV5-5 and TRBJ1-5; D gene uncertain. Trimming removed 2 bases from V and 0 bases from J, with 9 bases in between. The CDR3 extends over 15 amino acids. Germline CDR1 SGHKS, CDR2 YYEKEE (reference sequence). Written as DNA, the CDR3 is TGTGCCAGCAGCTTTACGGGAACTAGCAATCAGCCCCAGCATTTT. As protein: CASSFTGTSNQPQHF. The full variable domain, with the rest looked up from reference TRBV5-5 and TRBJ1-5, is DAGVTQSPTHLIKTRGQQVTLRCSPISGHKSVSWYQQVLGQGPQFIFQYYEKEERGRGNFPDRFSARQFPNYSSELNVNALLLGDSALYLCASSFTGTSNQPQHFGDGTRLSIL.

The chain combines TRBV27 with TRBJ2-7, with TRBD1 matching over 9 bases. CDR1 is MNHEY, CDR2 SMNVEV, per germline (reference sequence). There are 14 residues in the CDR3. Unmatched junction bases numbered 3, after V lost 5 bases and J lost 1 base. CDR3 protein: CASSGTGTSYEQYF. The CDR3 DNA sequence: TGTGCCAGCAGTGGGACAGGGACTTCCTACGAGCAGTACTTC.